This T cell receptor beta chain comes out of a study of Ad26.COV2.S vaccination and SARS-CoV-2 variants. Study-wide context: Donor allocation was to the COV1001 Ad26.COV2.S trial arm. General study findings and limits: Those who received the vaccine showed greater spike-specific TCR breadth than those given placebo.

CDR1 and CDR2 from the germline V gene are MNHEY and SVGEGT. V lost 2 bases to trimming and J lost 5 bases, with 12 bases between them. The CDR3 sequence is 14 residues long. Profiled with immunoSEQ multiplex PCR; TCRdb holds only in-frame clones, not every one. The sample carries some 300,000 clones, 86% recorded once. Treatment indicated: over 15 received Ad26.COV2.S at low or high dose, single or two shots; about 5 received placebo; per-sample allocation not given. The study sampled participants on day 63 after the first vaccine or placebo injection. Of note for this clone: The antigen remains undetermined.

This chain connects TRBV6-2 or TRBV6-3 to TRBJ1-1; D might be TRBD1 (6 bases). The input for sequencing was peripheral blood, taken in a trial of Ad26.COV2.S vaccine versus placebo. The clonotype was recovered from a person aged 18-60 years who received the Ad26.COV2.S COVID-19 vaccine or a placebo. DNA of the CDR3: TGTGCCAGCAGTTACCCCACAGGGAGGACTGAAGCTTTCTTT. It codes for CASSYPTGRTEAFF.